This TCR beta chain was profiled in a study of beta chain features in type 1 diabetes (dated by TCRdb to the late 2010s). Broadly, across the study: No differences in mean age, gender distribution, total cell number or subset yield were found between patients and healthy donors. A total of roughly 110 million sorted cells were examined across all samples, and the number of cells per subset was strongly correlated with RNA yield. The study compared TCRB repertoires of sorted circulating CD4+ T cell subsets between recently diagnosed type 1 diabetes patients and matched healthy donors. Regulatory and stem cell-like memory subsets were obtained from only 8 patients and about 8 healthy donors, while naive and central memory subsets were obtained from all 30 or so donors.

The entire amount of isolated RNA was reverse transcribed using the High Capacity cDNA Reverse Transcription Kit, so the sequenced TCRB transcripts were expressed ones. Deep immunoSEQ sequencing was applied to naive, central memory and regulatory T cell samples, giving an average of about 3.7 million total reads per sample. After sorted cells were lysed in RLT buffer, RNA was extracted with DNase-treated RNeasy Micro or Mini kits, with the choice depending on cell number. To prevent cross-contamination, each cell subset was processed individually, whereas patient and healthy donor samples were processed jointly. The immunoSEQ multiplex PCR was used to amplify TCRB sequences from cDNA, generating 87-bp fragments that spanned the CDR3 region. Sequencing of the amplicons was done on the Illumina HiSeq platform. Processing in the source paper ran as follows. Synthetic template baselines were used to correct PCR bias computationally, reads within Hamming distance 2 were collapsed, and singletons that could not be merged were discarded. Reads were aligned to IMGT to assign V, D and J genes, CDR3 length, and insertions or deletions at six rearrangement sites. Within each subset, clonotype counts were normalized to sorted cell number, after which true diversity and Gini coefficients were computed with the tcR R package. The overlap coefficient, calculated on TCRB nucleotide sequences, was used to quantify repertoire sharing. Here the immuneACCESS table is served through TCRdb, limited to in-frame sequences with V and J called. Missing clones are a known gap in these copies; in checked studies unresolved V genes cover under half, and the rest lacks a known reason. That table is the source of V, J and clone size, and D and trimming were worked out from the DNA. The sample has fewer than 400,000 clones on record, 7.5% to 9% of them singletons. The ten largest clones take up more than 0.4% of the sample.

This clone showed up just a few times. There is no known antigen for this receptor. Within one base of it there is no much larger clone, and no base qualities were kept. From each donor, a single peripheral blood sample of 100 to 150 mL on average was drawn into heparinised tubes. A BD FACSAria II was used to sort naive, central memory, regulatory and stem cell-like memory CD4+ T cells with a panel that included CD45RO, CCR7, CD25, CD127, CD95 and CD27. A purity above 98% was achieved for all sorted populations. PBMCs were separated immediately by Lymphoprep density gradient centrifugation and were stained directly, without being cultured. So that batch effects would be minimized, each experiment stained and sorted samples in pairs, pairing one healthy donor with one patient. The study at large found these results: Type 1 diabetes patients showed a moderate but significant shortening of TCRB CDR3 length in all four CD4+ subsets. Shorter templates might have been favored by PCR, but patient and control samples were amplified and corrected together, so both groups would have been affected equally by any skew. Because small numbers of individuals were included in the HLA sub-analyses, any influence of HLA type on TCRB rearrangement was left unresolved. Naive, central memory and regulatory TCRB repertoires appeared more similar among patients than among healthy donors. Because cDNA rather than genomic DNA was sequenced, highly expressing activated cells could have been over-represented, although no difference in activation and CD3 levels was found between groups. At VDJ recombination sites, type 1 diabetes patients had fewer insertions and more deleted nucleotides, which implies abnormalities in thymic rearrangement.

From its cysteine to its phenylalanine, the CDR3 spans 15 amino acids. Only the CDR3 DNA stays, 45 bases, in frame from base 1. The CDR1 and CDR2 encoded by the germline V gene are MNHNS and SASEGT. At the junction V is shortened by 11 bases and J by 0 bases, with 14 bases in between. This clonotype originated in a woman in her late teens or twenties in good health. The sequenced sample was central memory CD4+ T cells from blood. This receptor chain uses TRBV6-1 and TRBJ2-6; the D region may be TRBD1 or TRBD2, each matching 5 bases equally. The DNA sequence is given as TGTGCCTCCCTCCTGGGGACCTCTGGGGCCAACGTCCTGACTTTC. It codes for CASLLGTSGANVLTF.